This T cell receptor (beta chain) derives from a study of blood T cell repertoires in COVID-19. The repertoire was sequenced with immunoSEQ multiplex PCR; TCRdb's copy has only in-frame clones and lacks some. The sample consists of fewer than 50,000 clones, approximately 90% of them appearing once. CDR3 length equals 15 residues. V shed 1 base and J 7 bases; nucleotides not matched to a gene: 3. Germline V gene lookup returns CDR1 SGHRS and CDR2 YFSETQ. This TCR was recovered from a man aged 60 to 75 with COVID-19, enrolled during active disease. The genes are TRBV5-1 and TRBJ2-1, with TRBD2 identical over 12 bases. Input material: peripheral blood. CDR3 amino acids: CASSLTSGRINEQFF. CDR3 DNA sequence: TGCGCCAGCAGCTTGACTAGCGGGAGGATTAATGAGCAGTTCTTC.